One sample yielded the 20 T cell receptor beta chains listed below, sequenced in a study of cytomegalovirus exposure and HLA in healthy donors. PCR was performed using 60 Vbeta and 13 Jbeta primers. Assay used: immunoSEQ multiplex PCR; TCRdb lists only in-frame clones, some missing. Of some 150,000 clones listed, almost 80% were seen once; the top ten hold about 0.64%. Source material: PBMCs. These receptors came from a male donor in good health and CMV-seronegative.

This clone was seen only once. This chain uses TRBV6-1 with TRBJ2-7, with D hard to call. This CDR3 is built from 14 residues. Germline values: CDR1 MNHNS, CDR2 SASEGT. Deletions cut 3 bases from V and 0 bases from J, with 9 bases between. CDR3 residues: CASSDSWSSYEQYF. CDR3 sequence (DNA): TGTGCCAGCAGTGACTCATGGAGCTCCTACGAGCAGTACTTC.

The V call is TRBV15, the J call TRBJ2-7, with D possibly TRBD1 on 6 matching bases. This CDR3 has 14 amino acids. Per germline, CDR1 LNHNV and CDR2 YYDKDF (reference sequence). Deletions cut 1 base from V and 7 bases from J, with 14 bases between. Here the CDR3 DNA reads TGTGCCACCAGCAGAGGGACAGCGATTGAGGAGCAGTACTTC. Protein product: CATSRGTAIEEQYF.

Only a few counts were recorded for this clone. The DNA for the CDR3 is TGTGCCAGCAGCTCGGACGACAGGGGGCAGAGGAAAGCTTTCTTT. Its translation: CASSSDDRGQRKAFF. The V gene is TRBV11-3, the J gene TRBJ1-1, with 10 bases lining up with TRBD1. Germline trimming cut 4 bases from V and 9 bases from J; bases unmatched to any gene: 11. Germline loops: CDR1 SGHNT, CDR2 YENEEA. This CDR3 region has 15 residues. Based on the CDR3 plus reference TRBV11-3 and TRBJ1-1, the full variable domain is EAGVVQSPRYKIIEKKQPVAFWCNPISGHNTLYWYLQNLGQGPELLIRYENEEAVDDSQLPKDRFSAERLKGVDSTLKIQPAELGDSAVYLCASSSDDRGQRKAFFGQGTRLTVV.

The chain is built from TRBV5-1 and TRBJ2-5, with 9 bases matching TRBD2. Trimming took 4 bases from V and 5 from J; bases not matched to a gene: 6. CDR1 and CDR2 (germline): SGHRS, YFSETQ. The CDR3 extends over 14 amino acids. The CDR3 region is CASSERGVWETQYF. The CDR3 DNA reads TGCGCCAGCAGCGAGCGGGGGGTCTGGGAGACCCAGTACTTC. The full variable domain, with the rest looked up from reference TRBV5-1 and TRBJ2-5, is KAGVTQTPRYLIKTRGQQVTLSCSPISGHRSVSWYQQTPGQGLQFLFEYFSETQRNKGNFPGRFSGRQFSNSRSEMNVSTLELGDSALYLCASSERGVWETQYFGPGTRLLVL.

V usage is TRBV18 and J usage is TRBJ2-1; 8 bases map to TRBD2. J gave up 8 bases and V 5 bases, and 11 bases lay outside the gene matches. Looked up from germline, CDR1 is KGHSH and CDR2 is LQKENI. CDR3 length equals 15 residues. The CDR3 loop is CASSTPGLGAHEQFF. The CDR3 bases are TGTGCCAGCTCAACGCCGGGACTAGGGGCCCATGAGCAGTTCTTC.

This clone was seen more than once but under ten times. The chain recombines TRBV6-5 with TRBJ2-7; 10 positions agree with TRBD1. Germline CDR1 and CDR2: MNHEY and SVGAGI. The trim removed 2 bases at V and 3 bases at J, leaving 1 base unmatched. The CDR3 spans 14 residues. CDR3 amino acids: CASSYGTGDYEQYF. The CDR3 nucleotides read TGTGCCAGCAGTTACGGGACAGGGGACTACGAGCAGTACTTC.

This sequence joins TRBV7-6 and TRBJ1-1; D uncertain. Deletions cut 5 bases from V and 1 base from J, with 11 bases between. CDR3 size: 14 residues. Germline CDR1 reads SGHVS; CDR2 reads FNYEAQ. This CDR3 reads CASSATPGNTEAFF. The DNA for the CDR3 is TGTGCCAGCAGCGCGACCCCAGGGAACACTGAAGCTTTCTTT.

The J gene is TRBJ2-3, the V gene TRBV7-9, with D maybe TRBD2 (5 bases). CDR3 length equals 14 residues. V dropped 3 bases and J dropped 1 base, with 8 bases sitting between them. In germline, CDR1 is SEHNR, CDR2 FQNEAQ (reference sequence). The CDR3 is CASSFPSRTDTQYF. CDR3 nucleotides: TGTGCCAGCAGCTTCCCTAGCCGCACAGATACGCAGTATTTT.

This clone showed up just a few times. This sequence joins TRBV5-1 and TRBJ2-2; 7 positions match TRBD1. The J segment lost 5 bases and the V segment lost 4 bases, leaving 8 bases of the junction unmatched. CDR3 size: 15 residues. Germline CDR1 is SGHRS and CDR2 is YFSETQ. Here the CDR3 DNA reads TGCGCCAGCAGCACACAGGGGCTGAGGACCGGGGAGCTGTTTTTT. Protein product: CASSTQGLRTGELFF.

J is TRBJ1-1 and V is TRBV7-9; no clear D gene. The CDR3 runs 11 residues. Trimming removed 5 bases at V and 1 base at J, with 2 bases between. Germline V lookup: CDR1 SEHNR, CDR2 FQNEAQ (reference sequence). CDR3 sequence: CASSQNTEAFF. As DNA, the CDR3 is TGTGCCAGCAGCCAGAACACTGAAGCTTTCTTT.

The chain uses TRBV7-3 and TRBJ2-2; maybe TRBD2 (6 bases). Germline values: CDR1 SGHTA, CDR2 FQGTGA. This CDR3 has 13 amino acids. V lost 4 bases, J lost 8 bases, and 11 bases lay in between. CDR3: CASSSQRAGELFF. CDR3 nucleotide sequence: TGTGCCAGCAGCTCACAGCGGGCTGGGGAGCTGTTTTTT.

V gene TRBV11-3 combines with J gene TRBJ2-1, with D possibly TRBD1 on 6 matching bases. In germline, CDR1 is SGHNT, CDR2 YENEEA. Trimming pared 3 bases from V and 2 bases from J, leaving 11 bases between. The CDR3 runs to 15 residues. The CDR3 bases are TGTGCCAGCAGCTTTAGGGACACTCCCTACAATGAGCAGTTCTTC. This translates into CASSFRDTPYNEQFF.

This sequence joins TRBV5-1 and TRBJ2-1; 10 bases are shared with TRBD2. Losses at the gene ends were 1 base for V and 7 bases for J; bases not matched to a gene: 5. The CDR3 loop spans 15 amino acids. Looked up from germline, CDR1 is SGHRS and CDR2 is YFSETQ. The CDR3 sequence: CASSLRSGGGNEQFF. The CDR3 DNA sequence: TGCGCCAGCAGCTTGAGAAGCGGGGGGGGAAATGAGCAGTTCTTC.

The V and J genes are TRBV9 and TRBJ2-3; possible D gene TRBD2, 7 bases. From germline, CDR1 is SGDLS and CDR2 YYNGEE. This CDR3 contains 16 residues. Trimming took 0 bases from V and 2 from J, leaving 13 bases between them. The CDR3 protein is CASSVARGGSTDTQYF. CDR3 coding DNA: TGTGCCAGCAGCGTAGCAAGGGGGGGATCCACAGATACGCAGTATTTT.

This chain joins TRBV11-3 and TRBJ2-7; 12 bases agree with TRBD2. Germline V CDR1 and CDR2: SGHNT, YENEEA. The trim removed 5 bases at V and 4 bases at J, leaving 9 bases unmatched. CDR3 length: 16 residues. CDR3 loop: CASSQTSGSLRYEQYF. The CDR3 DNA follows: TGTGCCAGCAGCCAGACTAGCGGGAGTTTAAGGTACGAGCAGTACTTC.

In this sample, this clone turned up once. This chain links TRBV25-1 with TRBJ2-5; perhaps TRBD2 as D (6 bases). The CDR3 is 15 residues long. The germline gives CDR1 MGHDK, CDR2 SYGVNS. Trimming left V 6 bases short and J 2 bases short, with 16 bases between. CDR3 nucleotide sequence: TGTGCCAGCAGCTTATCAGGGACTGCTCAAGAGACCCAGTACTTC. As protein: CASSLSGTAQETQYF.

This clone has just one count. The chain links TRBV5-4 to TRBJ1-2; 7 positions match TRBD1. V lost 4 bases to trimming and J lost 6 bases; unmatched junction nucleotides: 12. From germline, CDR1 is SGHNT and CDR2 YYREEE (reference sequence). The CDR3 is 15 residues long. The CDR3 reads CASSPTSDRTHGYTF. The CDR3 bases are TGTGCCAGCAGCCCTACTTCGGACAGGACCCATGGCTACACCTTC.

The chain recombines TRBV6-5 with TRBJ2-3; 8 bases agree with TRBD1. V shed 6 bases, J shed 2 bases, and the junction held 7 bases outside the gene matches. CDR1 is MNHEY and CDR2 is SVGAGI in the germline V gene. This CDR3 has 15 amino acids. The DNA for the CDR3 is TGTGCCAGCAGGGTGGGGACAGGCAACACAGATACGCAGTATTTT. This sequence encodes CASRVGTGNTDTQYF.

V is TRBV4-3 and J is TRBJ2-7; tentative D call: TRBD2 (5 bases). The CDR3 runs to 13 residues. V was clipped by 4 bases and J by 4 bases, with 11 bases between them. Germline CDR1 and CDR2: LGHNA and YSLEER. The CDR3 is CASSPPGRYEQYF. As DNA, the CDR3 is TGCGCCAGCAGCCCCCCGGGAAGGTACGAGCAGTACTTC.

This rearrangement joins TRBV7-2 to TRBJ2-7, with TRBD1 matching over 7 bases. The CDR3 extends over 15 amino acids. The germline V gene has CDR1 SGHTA and CDR2 FQGNSA. V was clipped by 0 bases and J by 3 bases; unmatched bases: 5. The CDR3 loop reads CASSLAPGQSYEQYF. The CDR3 bases are TGTGCCAGCAGCTTAGCCCCGGGACAGAGCTACGAGCAGTACTTC. Combining the CDR3 with reference TRBV7-2 and TRBJ2-7 gives the whole variable domain GAGVSQSPSNKVTEKGKDVELRCDPISGHTALYWYRQSLGQGLEFLIYFQGNSAPDKSGLPSDRFSAERTGGSVSTLTIQRTQQEDSAVYLCASSLAPGQSYEQYFGPGTRLTVT.